This is a list of T cell receptor beta chains from one sample in a study of blood T cells in healthy people across ages. TCRdb analysed the 5' RACE reads with MiXCR anew, one entry per CDR3 protein. This table holds roughly 730,000 distinct CDR3 sequences, roughly three fifths found once. Sample: blood. Receptors were obtained from a man between 40 and 49 years old in good health. Both conserved end residues are part of each CDR3. D genes are given only for firm matches. Size is stated for part of the rows, as once, few or many counts, or as a class when the clone is expanded.

V gene	D gene	J gene	clone size	CDR3 protein	CDR3 DNA
TRBV6-2/TRBV6-3	-	TRBJ2-2	-	CAAKRSAPGELFF	TGTGCCGCGAAGAGGTCTGCGCCCGGGGAGCTGTTTTTT
TRBV6-2/TRBV6-3	TRBD1	TRBJ1-2	-	CASSYDRGLGYTF	TGTGCCAGCAGTTACGACAGGGGGCTTGGCTACACCTTC
TRBV7-3	TRBD1	TRBJ2-5	few	CASSPKGTGVETQYF	TGTGCCAGCAGCCCGAAGGGGACAGGGGTAGAGACCCAGTACTTC
TRBV10-3	-	TRBJ2-5	few	CAIRERQQETQYF	TGTGCCATCAGGGAGAGACAGCAAGAGACCCAGTACTTC
TRBV28	-	TRBJ2-2	once	CASSSFGHTGELFF	TGTGCCAGCAGCTCTTTCGGGCACACCGGGGAGCTGTTTTTT
TRBV11-2	-	TRBJ2-1	-	CASSLDLGLNNEQFF	TGTGCCAGCAGCTTAGATCTAGGTCTCAATAATGAGCAGTTCTTC
TRBV10-2	TRBD2	TRBJ2-5	-	CASRVGGDQETQYF	TGCGCCAGCAGAGTGGGGGGGGACCAAGAGACCCAGTACTTC
TRBV12-3/TRBV12-4	-	TRBJ2-7	-	CASSRGGPAYEQYF	TGTGCCAGCAGTCGGGGCGGACCGGCTTACGAGCAGTACTTC
TRBV7-9	TRBD2	TRBJ2-1	-	CASSFPPTSGSYNEQFF	TGTGCCAGCAGCTTCCCCCCGACTAGCGGCTCCTACAATGAGCAGTTCTTC
TRBV24-1	TRBD2	TRBJ2-3	-	CATSDRTGGGTDTQYF	TGTGCCACCAGTGATAGGACTGGGGGGGGCACAGATACGCAGTATTTT
TRBV15	-	TRBJ2-4	-	CATSRDGGTVHIQYF	TGTGCCACCAGCAGAGATGGGGGGACGGTTCACATTCAGTACTTC
TRBV7-3	TRBD1	TRBJ1-2	-	CASGPRGGSGYTF	TGTGCCAGCGGACCCAGGGGGGGGTCTGGCTACACCTTC
TRBV9	-	TRBJ2-1	-	CASSVGGPLNEQFF	TGTGCCAGCAGCGTCGGAGGGCCGTTGAATGAGCAGTTCTTC
TRBV10-3	TRBD1	TRBJ1-1	-	CAISQTGPMNTEAFF	TGTGCCATCAGTCAGACAGGGCCTATGAACACTGAAGCTTTCTTT
TRBV14	-	TRBJ1-2	few	CASSQKGDHYGYTF	TGTGCCAGCAGCCAGAAAGGGGATCACTATGGCTACACCTTC
TRBV12-3/TRBV12-4	-	TRBJ2-1	-	CASNAELYNEQFF	TGTGCCAGCAACGCAGAACTCTACAATGAGCAGTTCTTC
TRBV5-1	-	TRBJ1-5	few	CASSLAAGANQPQHF	TGCGCCAGCAGCTTGGCGGCGGGGGCGAATCAGCCCCAGCATTTT
TRBV11-2	TRBD1	TRBJ2-6	few	CASSLGDRVSTGANVLTF	TGTGCCAGCAGCTTAGGGGACAGGGTTTCCACTGGGGCCAACGTCCTGACTTTC
TRBV14	-	TRBJ2-5	-	CASSQESLWGETQYF	TGTGCCAGCAGCCAAGAATCTCTATGGGGAGAGACCCAGTACTTC
TRBV25-1	-	TRBJ1-2	-	CASRGGWGYTF	TGTGCCAGCAGGGGAGGATGGGGCTACACCTTC
TRBV7-8	TRBD1	TRBJ2-7	few	CASSLAGQAYEQYF	TGTGCCAGCAGCTTAGCGGGACAGGCCTACGAGCAGTACTTC
TRBV7-2	-	TRBJ2-7	-	CASGSARGTYEQYF	TGTGCCAGCGGATCCGCCAGGGGAACCTACGAGCAGTACTTC
TRBV12-3/TRBV12-4	TRBD1	TRBJ1-2	-	CASSWGQDAGGYTF	TGTGCCAGCAGTTGGGGACAGGACGCGGGGGGCTACACCTTC
TRBV7-8	TRBD1	TRBJ2-7	-	CASNPTGTGPYEQYF	TGTGCCAGCAACCCAACCGGGACAGGGCCCTACGAGCAGTACTTC
TRBV24-1	-	TRBJ1-1	-	CATSDSGSYTEAFF	TGTGCCACCAGTGATTCAGGGAGTTACACTGAAGCTTTCTTT
TRBV20-1	-	TRBJ2-4	few	CSAEAEAKNIQYF	TGCAGTGCGGAAGCGGAGGCCAAAAACATTCAGTACTTC
TRBV3-1	TRBD2	TRBJ2-5	-	CASRPSGGMIETQYF	TGTGCCAGCAGACCTAGCGGGGGGATGATTGAGACCCAGTACTTC
TRBV27	TRBD2	TRBJ2-5	-	CASSLFGAGGETQYF	TGTGCCAGCAGTTTATTCGGTGCGGGAGGAGAGACCCAGTACTTC
TRBV2	-	TRBJ1-6	once	CASNIVGHTNSPLHF	TGTGCCAGCAATATCGTCGGACACACTAATTCACCCCTCCACTTT